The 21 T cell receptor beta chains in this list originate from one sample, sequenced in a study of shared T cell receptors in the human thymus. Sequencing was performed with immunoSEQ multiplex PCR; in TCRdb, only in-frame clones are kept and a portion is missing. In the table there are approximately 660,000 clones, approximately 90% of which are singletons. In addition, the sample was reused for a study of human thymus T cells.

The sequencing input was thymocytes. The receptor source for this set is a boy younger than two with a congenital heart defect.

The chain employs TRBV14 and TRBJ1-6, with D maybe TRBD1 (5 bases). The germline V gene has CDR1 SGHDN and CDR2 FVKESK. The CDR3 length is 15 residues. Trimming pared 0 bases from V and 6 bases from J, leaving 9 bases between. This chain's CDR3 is CASSQDAGLNSPLHF. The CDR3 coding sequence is TGTGCCAGCAGCCAAGATGCAGGGCTTAATTCACCCCTCCACTTT.

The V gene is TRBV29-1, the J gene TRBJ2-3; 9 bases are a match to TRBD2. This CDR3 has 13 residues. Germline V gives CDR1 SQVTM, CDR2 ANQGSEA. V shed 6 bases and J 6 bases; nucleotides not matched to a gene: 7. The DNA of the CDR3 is TGCAGCGTGGGCGGGAGGGTCCATGATACGCAGTATTTT. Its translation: CSVGGRVHDTQYF.

The CDR3 sequence: CASIDGVGETQYF. For the CDR3, the DNA is TGTGCCAGCATCGACGGGGTCGGGGAGACCCAGTACTTC. The gene calls are TRBV2 and TRBJ2-5; possibly TRBD2 for D (5 bases). Germline CDR1 reads SNHLY; CDR2 reads FYNNEI. The CDR3 spans 13 residues. The V gene lost 7 bases and the J gene lost 5 bases, with 14 bases spanning the gap.

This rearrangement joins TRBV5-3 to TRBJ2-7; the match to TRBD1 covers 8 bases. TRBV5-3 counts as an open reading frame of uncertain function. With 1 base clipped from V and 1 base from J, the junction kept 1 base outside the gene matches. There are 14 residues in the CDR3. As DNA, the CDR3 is TGTGCCAGAAGCTTGAGGGACAGGTCCTACGAGCAGTACTTC. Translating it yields CARSLRDRSYEQYF.

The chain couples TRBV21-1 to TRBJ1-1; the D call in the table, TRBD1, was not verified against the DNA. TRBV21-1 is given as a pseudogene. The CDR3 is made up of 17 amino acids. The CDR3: CASSKGATGEMGTEAFF. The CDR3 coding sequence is TGTGCCAGCAGCAAAGGTGCGACAGGGGAGATGGGCACTGAAGCTTTCTTT.

The CDR3 protein is CASSYRSAGQGTQYF. In DNA form, the CDR3 reads TGTGCCAGCAGTTACCGCTCGGCCGGCCAGGGGACCCAGTACTTC. The V and J genes are TRBV6-5 and TRBJ2-5; D may be TRBD1 (5 bases). With 2 bases removed from V and 7 bases from J, the gap between germline ends came to 17 bases. Germline V lookup: CDR1 MNHEY, CDR2 SVGAGI. CDR3 length: 15 amino acids.

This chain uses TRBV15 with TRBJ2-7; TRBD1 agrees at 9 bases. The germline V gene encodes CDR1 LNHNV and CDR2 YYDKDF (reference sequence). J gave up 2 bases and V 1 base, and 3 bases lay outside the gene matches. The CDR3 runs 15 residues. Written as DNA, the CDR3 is TGTGCCACCAGCAGAGGGACAGGGGCCGCCTACGAGCAGTACTTC. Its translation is CATSRGTGAAYEQYF.

CDR3 bases: TGTGCCAGCAGTGGATCAGGGGGCGAGCAGTACTTC. This encodes CASSGSGGEQYF. V gene TRBV6-4 combines with J gene TRBJ2-7, with 7 positions matching TRBD1. CDR1 MRHNA and CDR2 SNTAGT come from the germline V gene. The CDR3 loop spans 12 amino acids. With 4 bases clipped from V and 6 bases from J, the junction kept 3 bases outside the gene matches.

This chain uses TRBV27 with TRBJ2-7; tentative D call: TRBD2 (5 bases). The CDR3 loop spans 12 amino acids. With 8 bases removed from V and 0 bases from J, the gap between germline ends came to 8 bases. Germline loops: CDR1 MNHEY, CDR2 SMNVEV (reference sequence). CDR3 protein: CASRGFSYEQYF. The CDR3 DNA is TGTGCCAGCCGCGGGTTCTCCTACGAGCAGTACTTC.

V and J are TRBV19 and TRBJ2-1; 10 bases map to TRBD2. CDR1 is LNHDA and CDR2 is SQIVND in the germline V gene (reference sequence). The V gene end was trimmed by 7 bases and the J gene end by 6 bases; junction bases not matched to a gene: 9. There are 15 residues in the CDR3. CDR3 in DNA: TGTGCCAGTACAACCCATAGCGGGAGGTCCAATGAGCAGTTCTTC. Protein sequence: CASTTHSGRSNEQFF.

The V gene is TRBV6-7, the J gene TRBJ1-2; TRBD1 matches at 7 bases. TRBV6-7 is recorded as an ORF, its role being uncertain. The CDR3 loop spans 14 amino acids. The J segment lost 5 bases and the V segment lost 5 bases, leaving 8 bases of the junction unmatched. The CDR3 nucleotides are TGTGCCAGCAGTGAGCGACAGGGAGAATATGGCTACACCTTC. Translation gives CASSERQGEYGYTF.

CDR3 in DNA: TGTGCCAGCGGCCCCTGGACTAGCGTCCCCTACGAGCAGTACTTC. Protein product: CASGPWTSVPYEQYF. The gene calls are TRBV27 and TRBJ2-7; 9 bases match TRBD2. This CDR3 spans 15 amino acids. CDR1 and CDR2 from the germline V gene are MNHEY and SMNVEV (reference sequence). V gave up 8 bases and J gave up 2 bases; unmatched junction bases: 10.

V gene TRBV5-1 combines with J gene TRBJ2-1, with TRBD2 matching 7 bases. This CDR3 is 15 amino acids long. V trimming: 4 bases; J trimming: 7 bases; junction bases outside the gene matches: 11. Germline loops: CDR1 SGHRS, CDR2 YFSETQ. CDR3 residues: CASSPRGLSGNEQFF. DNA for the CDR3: TGCGCCAGCAGCCCGCGGGGGTTAAGCGGGAATGAGCAGTTCTTC.

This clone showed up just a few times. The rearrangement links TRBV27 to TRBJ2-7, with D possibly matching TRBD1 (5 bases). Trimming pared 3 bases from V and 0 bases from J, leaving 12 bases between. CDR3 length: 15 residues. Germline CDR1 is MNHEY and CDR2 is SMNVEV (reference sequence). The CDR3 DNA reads TGTGCCAGCAGTTTGGGGCCTGAGGCCTCCTACGAGCAGTACTTC. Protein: CASSLGPEASYEQYF.

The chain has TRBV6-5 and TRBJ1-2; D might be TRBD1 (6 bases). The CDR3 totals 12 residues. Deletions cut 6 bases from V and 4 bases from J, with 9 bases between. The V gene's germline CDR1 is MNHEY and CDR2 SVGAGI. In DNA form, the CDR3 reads TGTGCCAGCAGACAGGGCTCCTATGGCTACACCTTC. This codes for CASRQGSYGYTF.

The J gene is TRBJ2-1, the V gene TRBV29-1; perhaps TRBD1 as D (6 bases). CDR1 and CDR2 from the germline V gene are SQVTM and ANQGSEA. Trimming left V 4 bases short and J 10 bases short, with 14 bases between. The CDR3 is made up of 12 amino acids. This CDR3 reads CSVGGQGLEQFF. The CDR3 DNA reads TGCAGCGTTGGGGGGCAGGGCCTGGAGCAGTTCTTC.

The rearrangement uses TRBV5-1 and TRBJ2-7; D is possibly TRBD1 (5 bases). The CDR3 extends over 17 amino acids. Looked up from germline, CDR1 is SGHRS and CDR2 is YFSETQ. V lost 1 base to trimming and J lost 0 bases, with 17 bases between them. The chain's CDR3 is CASSLQPGRRSSYEQYF. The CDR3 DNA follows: TGCGCCAGCAGCTTGCAACCAGGGCGCAGGAGCTCCTACGAGCAGTACTTC.

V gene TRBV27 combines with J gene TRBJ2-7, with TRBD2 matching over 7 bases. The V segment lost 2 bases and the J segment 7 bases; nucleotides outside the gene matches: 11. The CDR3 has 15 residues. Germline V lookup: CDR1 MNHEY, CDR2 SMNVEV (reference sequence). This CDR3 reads CASSLVREGPREQYF. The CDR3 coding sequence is TGTGCCAGCAGTTTAGTGAGGGAGGGCCCCAGGGAGCAGTACTTC.

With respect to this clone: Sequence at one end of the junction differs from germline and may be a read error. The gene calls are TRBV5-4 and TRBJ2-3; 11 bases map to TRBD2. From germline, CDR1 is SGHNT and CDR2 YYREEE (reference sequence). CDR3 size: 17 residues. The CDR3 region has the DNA TGTGCCAGCAGTTTGGAGGGACGGACTAGCGGGACAGATACGCAGTATTTT. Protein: CASSLEGRTSGTDTQYF. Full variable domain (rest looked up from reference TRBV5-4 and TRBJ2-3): ETGVTQSPTHLIKTRGQQVTLRCSSQSGHNTVSWYQQALGQGPQFIFQYYREEENGRGNFPPRFSGLQFPNYSSELNVNALELDDSALYLCASSLEGRTSGTDTQYFGPGTRLTVL.

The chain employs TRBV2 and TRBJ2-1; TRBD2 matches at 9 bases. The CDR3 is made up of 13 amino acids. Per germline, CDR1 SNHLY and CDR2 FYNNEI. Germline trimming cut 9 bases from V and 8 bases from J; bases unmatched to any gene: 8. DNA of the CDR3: TGTGCCAGTTCTAGCGGGACGAGAGATGAGCAGTTCTTC. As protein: CASSSGTRDEQFF.

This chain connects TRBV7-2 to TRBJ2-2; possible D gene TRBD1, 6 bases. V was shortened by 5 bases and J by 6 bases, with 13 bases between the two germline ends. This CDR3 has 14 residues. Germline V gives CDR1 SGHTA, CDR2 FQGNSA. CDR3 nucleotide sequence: TGTGCCAGCAGCCCCCAGGGGAGCCCCGGGGAGCTGTTTTTT. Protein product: CASSPQGSPGELFF.